The source of this TCR beta chain is a study of regulatory T cells in long-lasting Graves disease (TCRdb year 2021). Regarding the research as a whole: Persistent Graves' disease was defined as persistently positive TSH receptor autoantibodies together with antithyroid drug treatment for over 5 years. This study used TCR sequencing and RNA sequencing of peripheral blood to compare persistent Graves' disease patients against newly diagnosed Graves' disease patients. The study was registered as a clinical trial and conducted in China. A total of roughly 33 samples underwent TCR sequencing: around 13 from persistent and around 20 from newly diagnosed Graves' disease patients. Persistent Graves' disease patients in the clinical cohort had taken antithyroid drugs for about 10.3 years on average.

This clonotype was detected many times. Its antigen is currently not known. There are no base qualities to consult, and no much larger clone falls within one base. Study-wide conclusions, independent of this receptor: Sequencing and analysis were limited to the TCR beta chain. Preferential use of TRBV28, TRBJ1-2 and TRBJ2-5 was observed in persistent disease, whereas TRBV20-1 and TRBJ2-1 were favored in newly diagnosed disease. The small sample size was acknowledged by the authors as a limitation that may reduce accuracy. Because the primary lesion, thyroid tissue, could not be accessed, the study looked at peripheral blood alone. Persistent patients shared more public clonotypes among themselves (around 3,000) than newly diagnosed patients did (about 1,000). Compared with newly diagnosed patients, patients with persistent Graves' disease had lower TCR Shannon entropy and fewer highly expanded clones, which suggests clonal expansion.

CDR1 and CDR2, looked up from the germline V gene, are KGHSH and LQKENI. V has 1 base trimmed and J has 9 bases trimmed; junction bases matching no gene number 3. The CDR3 covers 13 residues, taking in both the cysteine and the phenylalanine. Only CDR3 DNA remains: 39 bases, in frame from the first base. The library came from multiplex PCR. Sequencing relied on an Illumina HiSeq 4000. iRepertoire HTBI primers and Arm-PCR amplification of CDR3 regions were used to construct TCR beta libraries. Before sequencing, the PCR products went through gel purification. Under the source paper's analysis protocol: Across samples, roughly 60 TRBV and roughly 15 TRBJ segments were identified and used for gene usage analysis of CDR3 amino acid clonotypes. Filtered high-quality paired reads were merged into contigs using COPE and FqMerger. Contigs were aligned with BLAST to IMGT TRBV, TRBD and TRBJ reference genes, and CDR3 was defined per IMGT. Any clonotype with a frequency above 0.1% was classified as a highly expanded clone. Shannon entropy served as the measure of repertoire diversity, while the Gini coefficient captured V-J evenness. Public clonotypes were defined as clonotypes shared by more than one individual. TCRdb's own reprocessing of the public reads used fastp at Q25 and MiXCR and kept productive beta chains. CDR3 protein duplicates are merged, each entry listing the most common genes and DNA. It is TCRdb's table, rather than the study itself, that gives the V and J calls and clone size. The sample contains 310,000 or so distinct CDR3 sequences, 15% to 20% of them found a single time. About 29% of the sample goes to the ten largest clones.

Explained via the paper, the time point label denotes: persistent/refractory GD, antithyroid drugs over 5 years with positive TRAb. For both TCR sequencing and RNA sequencing, RNA was extracted from PBMCs in TRIzol. The diagnosis of Graves' disease followed American Thyroid Association guidelines. Patients were recruited from an endocrinology department in Xi'an, China. Each patient gave 7.5 to 10 milliliters of peripheral blood, collected in an EDTA anticoagulant tube. PBMCs were isolated by Ficoll Paque Plus density gradient separation without further T cell sorting. An Agilent 2100 Bioanalyzer and agarose gel were used to assess RNA quality, and a NanoDrop 2000 was used to measure RNA concentration.

The specimen comprised peripheral blood mononuclear cells (PBMCs), sampled when the disease was refractory, from a patient treated with antithyroid drugs. Recombination linked TRBV18 to TRBJ2-5; 9 central bases correspond to TRBD2. The origin of this receptor is a female donor with Graves disease. Here the CDR3 is given as CASSPRGGEAQYF. The sequenced DNA is TGTGCCAGCTCACCACGCGGGGGGGAGGCCCAGTACTTC. The full variable domain, with segments outside the CDR3 supplied by the reference TRBV18 and TRBJ2-5 proteins, appears as NAGVMQNPRHLVRRRGQEARLRCSPMKGHSHVYWYRQLPEEGLKFMVYLQKENIIDESGMPKERFSAEFPKEGPSILRIQQVVRGDSAAYFCASSPRGGEAQYFGPGTRLLVL.